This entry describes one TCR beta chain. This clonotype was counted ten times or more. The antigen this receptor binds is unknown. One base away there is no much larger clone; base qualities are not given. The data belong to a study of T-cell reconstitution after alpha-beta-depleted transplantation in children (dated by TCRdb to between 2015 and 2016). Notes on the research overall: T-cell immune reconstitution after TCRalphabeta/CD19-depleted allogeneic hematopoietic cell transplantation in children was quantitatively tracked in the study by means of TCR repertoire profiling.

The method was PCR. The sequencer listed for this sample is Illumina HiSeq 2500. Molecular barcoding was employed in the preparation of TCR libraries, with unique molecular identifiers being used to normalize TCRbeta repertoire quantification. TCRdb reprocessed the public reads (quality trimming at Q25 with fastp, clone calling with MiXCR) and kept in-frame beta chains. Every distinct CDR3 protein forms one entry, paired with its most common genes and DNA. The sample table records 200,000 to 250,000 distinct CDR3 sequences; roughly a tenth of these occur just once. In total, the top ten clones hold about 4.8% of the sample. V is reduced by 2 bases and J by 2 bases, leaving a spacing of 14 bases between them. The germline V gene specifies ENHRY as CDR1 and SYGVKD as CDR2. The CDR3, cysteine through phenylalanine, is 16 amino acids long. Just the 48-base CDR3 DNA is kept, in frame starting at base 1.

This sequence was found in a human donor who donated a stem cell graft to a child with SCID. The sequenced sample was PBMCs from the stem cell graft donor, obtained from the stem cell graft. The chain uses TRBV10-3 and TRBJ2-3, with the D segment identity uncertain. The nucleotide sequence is TGTGCCATCAGTGAGGTTAAGGTTTCCACCACAGATACGCAGTATTTT. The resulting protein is CAISEVKVSTTDTQYF.